The TCR beta chain described here comes from a study of Graves' ophthalmopathy and Graves' hyperthyroidism. The wider study: Peripheral blood sampling occurred at initial diagnosis, before any treatment.

The table lists this clonotype with many counts. Using RNA transcripts, the TCR beta CDR3 regions were amplified. Following a first-round RT-PCR that used HTBI primers, a second-round multiplex PCR was carried out. In TCRdb, the multiplex PCR reads were re-called with MiXCR into one record per CDR3 protein. The sample shows 350,000 to 400,000 distinct CDR3 sequences, 15% of them seen only once. Hyperthyroidism is called stable when no ophthalmopathy develops within 18 months of follow-up. Diagnoses were established from clinical symptoms, serum thyroxine, TRAb, thyroid ultrasound and orbital computed tomography. What supplied the PBMCs was 7.5 to 10 ml of fresh peripheral blood. With 6 bases clipped from V and 7 bases from J, the junction kept 8 bases outside the gene matches. The CDR3 is made up of 14 amino acids.

The sequenced material came from peripheral blood. The clonotype comes from a woman under 30 with stable Graves' hyperthyroidism. The rearrangement uses TRBV12-3 or TRBV12-4 and TRBJ1-5; TRBD1 matches 8 bases. The DNA for the CDR3 is TGTGCCAGCAGCCTCACAGGGGGAGGGCAGCCCCAGCATTTT. Translated: CASSLTGGGQPQHF.